Listed below are T cell receptor beta chains from one sample, sequenced in a study of CD8 T cells in Susac syndrome. MiXCR, run by TCRdb on the immunoSEQ multiplex PCR reads, gives a single entry per CDR3 protein. This repertoire shows approximately 190,000 distinct CDR3 sequences, roughly 94% found once; its top ten account for 0.16%. The sample was CD8+ T cells from PBMCs. The origin of the receptors is a human donor with Susac syndrome. The CDR3 runs from the conserved cysteine through the conserved F or W. D genes are given only for firm matches. Rows give clone size only sometimes, using once, few, many, or a class for an expanded clone.

TRBD2 | TRBJ2-7 | - | TRBV4-1 | CASSLTSGGLYEQYF | TGCGCCAGCAGCCTAACTAGCGGGGGCCTCTACGAGCAGTACTTC
- | TRBJ2-5 | - | TRBV11-2 | CASRETRGQETQYF | TGTGCCAGCAGGGAAACTCGAGGGCAAGAGACCCAGTACTTC
- | TRBJ2-3 | - | TRBV5-6 | CASSLDTALRTDTQYF | TGTGCCAGCAGCTTGGACACGGCATTGCGCACAGATACGCAGTATTTT
- | TRBJ2-7 | - | TRBV30 | CAWSETAYEQYF | TGTGCCTGGAGTGAAACGGCTTACGAGCAGTACTTC
- | TRBJ2-7 | - | TRBV28 | CASSFDGVEQYF | TGTGCCAGCAGTTTCGATGGAGTCGAGCAGTACTTC
- | TRBJ1-2 | - | TRBV20-1 | CSARPDSHQGGYTF | TGCAGTGCTCGCCCGGACAGCCACCAAGGTGGCTACACCTTC
- | TRBJ1-2 | - | TRBV12-3/TRBV12-4 | CASSLAWAGRQNYGYTF | TGTGCCAGCAGTTTAGCGTGGGCAGGGCGACAAAACTATGGCTACACCTTC
TRBD1 | TRBJ1-2 | - | TRBV28 | CASSFGAQQGGGYTF | TGTGCCAGCAGTTTTGGGGCTCAACAGGGGGGCGGCTACACCTTC
- | TRBJ2-7 | - | TRBV12-3/TRBV12-4 | CASSSGLRRSYEQYF | TGTGCCAGCAGCTCCGGTTTGCGGAGATCCTACGAGCAGTACTTC
- | TRBJ1-2 | - | TRBV28 | CASSLWGEPNYGYTF | TGTGCCAGCAGTTTGTGGGGGGAGCCTAACTATGGCTACACCTTC
TRBD1 | TRBJ1-1 | - | TRBV28 | CASSTGTALEAFF | TGTGCCAGCAGTACCGGGACAGCACTTGAAGCTTTCTTT
- | TRBJ1-5 | - | TRBV4-1 | CASSQDGQPNQPQHF | TGCGCCAGCAGCCAAGATGGACAGCCCAATCAGCCCCAGCATTTT
- | TRBJ2-1 | - | TRBV29-1 | CSVDYEQFF | TGCAGCGTTGATTATGAGCAGTTCTTC
- | TRBJ1-5 | once | TRBV4-1 | CASSPSRFNQPQHF | TGCGCCAGCAGCCCCAGTCGATTCAATCAGCCCCAGCATTTT
TRBD2 | TRBJ2-3 | - | TRBV27 | CASSPGLAGVPTDTQYF | TGTGCCAGCAGTCCTGGACTAGCGGGGGTTCCCACAGATACGCAGTATTTT
TRBD2 | TRBJ2-1 | - | TRBV20-1 | CSALTSGNYNEQFF | TGCAGTGCTTTAACTAGCGGGAACTACAATGAGCAGTTCTTC
- | TRBJ2-3 | - | TRBV2 | CASSDSGLVQYF | TGTGCCAGCAGTGATTCGGGTCTGGTGCAGTATTTT
TRBD2 | TRBJ2-5 | - | TRBV3-1 | CASSQEAGEETQYF | TGTGCCAGCAGCCAAGAAGCGGGGGAAGAGACCCAGTACTTC
- | TRBJ2-6 | - | TRBV7-8 | CASSWTVYGANVLTF | TGTGCCAGCAGCTGGACAGTTTATGGGGCCAACGTCCTGACTTTC
- | TRBJ2-7 | - | TRBV29-1 | CSVGVPSGSSYEQYF | TGCAGCGTTGGAGTTCCATCGGGGAGCTCCTACGAGCAGTACTTC
TRBD1 | TRBJ2-6 | - | TRBV4-1 | CASSPNQGVIPGANVLTF | TGCGCCAGCAGTCCAAACCAGGGGGTGATTCCTGGGGCCAACGTCCTGACTTTC
- | TRBJ2-1 | - | TRBV7-8 | CASSERLSSYNEQFF | TGTGCCAGCAGCGAACGACTCAGCTCCTACAATGAGCAGTTCTTC
TRBD1 | TRBJ1-2 | - | TRBV20-1 | CSARAPLTGVRGYTF | TGCAGTGCTAGGGCCCCGCTTACAGGGGTACGGGGCTACACCTTC
TRBD1 | TRBJ2-7 | - | TRBV5-5 | CASSLGDRIEQYF | TGTGCCAGCAGCTTGGGGGACAGGATCGAGCAGTACTTC
- | TRBJ2-7 | few | TRBV7-9 | CASVPQGGAYEQYF | TGTGCCAGCGTTCCTCAGGGGGGAGCCTACGAGCAGTACTTC
TRBD2 | TRBJ2-7 | few | TRBV27 | CASSPGTSGISYEQYF | TGTGCCAGCAGCCCAGGAACTAGCGGGATATCTTACGAGCAGTACTTC
- | TRBJ2-7 | - | TRBV7-9 | CASSLMTGHEQYF | TGTGCCAGCAGCTTAATGACGGGCCACGAGCAGTACTTC
- | TRBJ2-5 | - | TRBV28 | CATTGIGETQYF | TGTGCCACCACAGGGATAGGGGAGACCCAGTACTTC
TRBD1 | TRBJ1-1 | - | TRBV10-3 | CAISGTGGSTEAFF | TGTGCCATCAGTGGGACAGGGGGCTCCACTGAAGCTTTCTTT
- | TRBJ2-5 | - | TRBV2 | CASSETGGQETQYF | TGTGCCAGCAGTGAAACTGGGGGGCAAGAGACCCAGTACTTC
- | TRBJ1-5 | - | TRBV6-6 | CASSYGPHSQHF | TGTGCCAGCAGTTACGGTCCCCACTCCCAGCATTTT
- | TRBJ2-3 | - | TRBV5-1 | CASSRDLSGGGGDTQYF | TGCGCCAGCAGCCGGGATTTAAGCGGCGGGGGCGGAGATACGCAGTATTTT
TRBD2 | TRBJ2-2 | - | TRBV18 | CASSPTTSGRAGELFF | TGTGCCAGCTCACCAACGACTAGCGGTCGCGCCGGGGAGCTGTTTTTT
- | TRBJ2-7 | once | TRBV27 | CASSSPIRGSGEQYF | TGTGCCAGCAGTTCCCCGATCCGGGGCAGTGGGGAGCAGTACTTC
- | TRBJ2-7 | - | TRBV20-1 | CSASGGPYEQYF | TGCAGTGCTAGCGGCGGTCCCTACGAGCAGTACTTC
TRBD1 | TRBJ2-7 | - | TRBV4-1 | CASSQGDRAGEQYF | TGCGCCAGCAGCCAAGGGGACAGGGCGGGAGAGCAGTACTTC
TRBD2 | TRBJ2-3 | - | TRBV30 | CAWSLYPLVAGRYTQYF | TGTGCCTGGAGTCTGTACCCCTTGGTAGCGGGGAGATATACGCAGTATTTT
- | TRBJ1-1 | once | TRBV9 | CASQSGRGTEAFF | TGTGCCAGTCAGTCTGGGAGGGGAACTGAAGCTTTCTTT
- | TRBJ1-2 | - | TRBV5-6 | CASSFASNGYTF | TGTGCCAGCAGCTTCGCTTCTAATGGCTACACCTTC
- | TRBJ1-1 | - | TRBV4-1 | CASSQDRGNSEAFF | TGCGCCAGCAGCCAAGATCGGGGAAACTCTGAAGCTTTCTTT
- | TRBJ2-7 | - | TRBV4-1 | CASSQAEDYEQYF | TGCGCCAGCAGCCAAGCTGAAGACTACGAGCAGTACTTC
- | TRBJ2-4 | once | TRBV6-1 | CASSELMGLGKNIQYF | TGTGCCAGCAGTGAATTAATGGGTCTGGGCAAAAACATTCAGTACTTC
- | TRBJ2-1 | - | TRBV20-1 | CSARLPQYNEQFF | TGCAGTGCTAGACTTCCACAATACAATGAGCAGTTCTTC